This T cell receptor (beta chain) was documented in a study of control samples from healthy donors and cancer patients. This clone appeared a single time. The table came from immunoSEQ multiplex PCR; TCRdb's copy has only in-frame clones and leaves some out. The table shows some 170,000 clones, with about 94% occurring only once. Sequencing was done on a sample of PBMCs. The TCR comes from a man aged 55 to 70 with colorectal cancer.

The CDR3 nucleotides read TGCGCCAGCAGCCAAGGAGCGGGGAGGTTCTTC. The encoded protein is CASSQGAGRFF. The V and J genes are TRBV4-1 and TRBJ2-1, with 7 bases aligning to TRBD2. The V segment lost 1 base and the J segment 15 bases; nucleotides outside the gene matches: 3. Germline V lookup: CDR1 MGHRA, CDR2 YSYEKL. This CDR3 is 11 amino acids long.